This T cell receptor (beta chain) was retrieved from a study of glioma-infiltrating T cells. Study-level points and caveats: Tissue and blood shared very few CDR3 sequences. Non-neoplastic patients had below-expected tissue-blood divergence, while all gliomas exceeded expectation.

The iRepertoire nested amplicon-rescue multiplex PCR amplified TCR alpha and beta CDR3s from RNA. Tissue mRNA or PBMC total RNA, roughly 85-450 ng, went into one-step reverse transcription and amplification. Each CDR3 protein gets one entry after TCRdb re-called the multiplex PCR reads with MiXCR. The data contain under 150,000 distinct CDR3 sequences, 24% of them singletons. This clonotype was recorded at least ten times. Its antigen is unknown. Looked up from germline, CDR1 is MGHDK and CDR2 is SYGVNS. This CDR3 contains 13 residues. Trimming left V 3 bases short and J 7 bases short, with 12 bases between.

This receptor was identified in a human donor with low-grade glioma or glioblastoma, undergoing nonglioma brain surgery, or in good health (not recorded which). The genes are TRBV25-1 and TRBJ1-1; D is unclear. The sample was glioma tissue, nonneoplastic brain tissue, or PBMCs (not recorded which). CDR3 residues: CASSEARPHEAFF. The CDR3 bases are TGTGCCAGCAGTGAGGCGCGACCTCATGAAGCTTTCTTT. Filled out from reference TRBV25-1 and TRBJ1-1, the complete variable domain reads EADIYQTPRYLVIGTGKKITLECSQTMGHDKMYWYQQDPGMELHLIHYSYGVNSTEKGDLSSESTVSRIRTEHFPLTLESARPSHTSQYLCASSEARPHEAFFGQGTRLTVV.